This is a list of T cell receptor beta chains from one sample in a study of blood T cell repertoires in COVID-19. Assay: immunoSEQ multiplex PCR; the TCRdb copy retains only in-frame clones and omits some. Of 200,000 to 250,000 clones in the sample, 88% were seen once. The sample taken for sequencing was peripheral blood. Receptors originate from a woman in her sixties with acute or convalescent COVID-19. Both conserved end residues are part of each CDR3. D genes are given only for firm matches. Where a row states a size, it is once, few, many or the class of an expanded clone; other rows omit it.

V,J,D,size,CDR3,DNA
TRBV6-5,TRBJ1-2,TRBD1,once,CASSPLGQGFGYTF,TGTGCCAGCAGTCCCCTGGGACAGGGATTTGGCTACACCTTC
TRBV7-3,TRBJ1-1,NA,NA,CASSWDKNTEAFF,TGTGCCAGCAGCTGGGACAAGAACACTGAAGCTTTCTTT
TRBV9,TRBJ1-1,TRBD1,NA,CASSGTGRDTEAFF,TGTGCCAGCAGCGGGACAGGGCGCGACACTGAAGCTTTCTTT
TRBV25-1,TRBJ1-2,TRBD1,NA,CASSALDRGGGYTF,TGTGCCAGCAGTGCCCTGGACAGGGGAGGCGGCTACACCTTC
TRBV3-1/TRBV3-2,TRBJ2-7,TRBD2,NA,CASRPSGGAYEQYF,TGTGCCAGCAGACCTAGCGGGGGGGCCTACGAGCAGTACTTC
TRBV6-2/TRBV6-3,TRBJ2-7,NA,NA,CASSYSGQSYEQYF,TGTGCCAGCAGTTACTCCGGACAGTCCTACGAGCAGTACTTC
TRBV7-9,TRBJ2-3,NA,few,CASSQSVFLADTQYF,TGTGCCAGCAGCCAAAGCGTCTTTTTGGCAGATACGCAGTATTTT
TRBV27,TRBJ1-2,NA,NA,CASTRQGTNNYGYTF,TGTGCCAGCACTCGCCAGGGAACTAATAACTATGGCTACACCTTC
TRBV7-9,TRBJ2-1,NA,NA,CASSLFDSKSYNEQFF,TGTGCCAGCAGCTTATTTGACAGCAAGTCCTACAATGAGCAGTTCTTC
TRBV30,TRBJ1-4,NA,NA,CAWDPGGAQFRANEKLFF,TGTGCCTGGGACCCGGGGGGGGCGCAGTTCCGAGCTAATGAAAAACTGTTTTTT
TRBV20-1,TRBJ2-1,TRBD2,NA,CSASMLAGSQGSYNEQFF,TGCAGTGCTAGTATGCTAGCGGGGTCGCAGGGCTCCTACAATGAGCAGTTCTTC
TRBV7-2,TRBJ2-3,NA,NA,CASSLGTMGTQYF,TGTGCCAGCAGCTTAGGGACAATGGGTACGCAGTATTTT
TRBV5-8,TRBJ2-1,TRBD1,NA,CASSSSRTGSSYNEQFF,TGTGCCAGCAGCTCGTCAAGGACAGGTTCCTCCTACAATGAGCAGTTCTTC
TRBV28,TRBJ2-7,NA,NA,CASSQTSKRQEQYF,TGTGCCAGCAGCCAAACTAGTAAACGCCAGGAGCAGTACTTC
TRBV12-3/TRBV12-4,TRBJ2-2,NA,NA,CASGRVNTGELFF,TGTGCCAGCGGGAGAGTAAACACCGGGGAGCTGTTTTTT
TRBV4-2,TRBJ1-4,TRBD1,once,CASSQFPGQINEKLFF,TGTGCCAGCAGCCAATTTCCGGGACAGATTAATGAAAAACTGTTTTTT
TRBV28,TRBJ1-6,NA,NA,CASSLAQRNSPLHF,TGTGCCAGCAGTCTTGCCCAGCGGAATTCACCCCTCCACTTT
TRBV10-1,TRBJ1-1,NA,once,CASSEQASTEAFF,TGCGCCAGCAGTGAACAGGCCTCCACTGAAGCTTTCTTT
TRBV23-1,TRBJ2-7,TRBD2,NA,CASSPRGGYEQYF,TGCGCCAGCTCCCCCCGGGGGGGATACGAGCAGTACTTC
TRBV5-6,TRBJ2-3,TRBD2,NA,CASGLAGGTSTDTQYF,TGTGCCAGTGGACTAGCGGGGGGGACTAGCACAGATACGCAGTATTTT
TRBV4-1,TRBJ1-6,NA,once,CASSPLIYGNTGDTLHF,TGCGCCAGCAGCCCACTCATTTACGGGAATACCGGGGACACCCTCCACTTT
TRBV4-2,TRBJ2-1,TRBD1,NA,CASSQEGQGYNEQFF,TGTGCCAGCAGCCAAGAGGGACAGGGATACAATGAGCAGTTCTTC
TRBV24-1,TRBJ1-5,NA,NA,CATSAAGHQPQHF,TGTGCCACCAGCGCAGCAGGGCATCAGCCCCAGCATTTT
TRBV19,TRBJ2-4,TRBD2,NA,CASSTPAGATKNIQYF,TGTGCCAGTAGTACCCCGGCGGGAGCCACCAAAAACATTCAGTACTTC
TRBV5-6,TRBJ2-7,NA,NA,CASSLGPERYF,TGTGCCAGCAGCTTGGGGCCAGAACGGTACTTC
TRBV19,TRBJ1-5,NA,few,CASGAKGGNQPQHF,TGTGCCAGTGGGGCAAAAGGCGGCAATCAGCCCCAGCATTTT
TRBV6-6,TRBJ1-5,TRBD1,once,CASSRVGQGAKVNQPQHF,TGTGCCAGCAGTCGCGTTGGACAGGGGGCGAAGGTCAATCAGCCCCAGCATTTT
TRBV6-5,TRBJ1-3,NA,NA,CASRPGGSGNTIYF,TGTGCCAGCAGGCCGGGGGGGTCTGGAAACACCATATATTTT
TRBV6-5,TRBJ1-5,NA,NA,CASRRMNGNQPQHF,TGTGCCAGCCGGCGCATGAACGGGAATCAGCCCCAGCATTTT
TRBV11-2,TRBJ1-4,NA,NA,CASSLGPGTREKLFF,TGTGCCAGCAGCTTAGGGCCCGGGACTAGGGAAAAACTGTTTTTT
TRBV28,TRBJ1-5,NA,NA,CASRNQALSNQPQHF,TGTGCCAGCAGGAATCAGGCCCTTAGCAATCAGCCCCAGCATTTT
TRBV7-8,TRBJ2-1,NA,once,CASSLVVGAYNEQFF,TGTGCCAGCAGCTTAGTTGTAGGGGCGTACAATGAGCAGTTCTTC
TRBV28,TRBJ1-5,TRBD1,NA,CASSGRQGAQLSNQPQHF,TGTGCCAGCAGTGGACGCCAGGGGGCCCAACTTAGCAATCAGCCCCAGCATTTT
TRBV30,TRBJ2-1,NA,once,CAWSLRNEQFF,TGTGCCTGGAGTCTCCGTAATGAGCAGTTCTTC
TRBV19,TRBJ1-6,TRBD1,NA,CASSISTGGSPLHF,TGTGCCAGTAGTATATCGACAGGGGGTTCACCCCTCCACTTT